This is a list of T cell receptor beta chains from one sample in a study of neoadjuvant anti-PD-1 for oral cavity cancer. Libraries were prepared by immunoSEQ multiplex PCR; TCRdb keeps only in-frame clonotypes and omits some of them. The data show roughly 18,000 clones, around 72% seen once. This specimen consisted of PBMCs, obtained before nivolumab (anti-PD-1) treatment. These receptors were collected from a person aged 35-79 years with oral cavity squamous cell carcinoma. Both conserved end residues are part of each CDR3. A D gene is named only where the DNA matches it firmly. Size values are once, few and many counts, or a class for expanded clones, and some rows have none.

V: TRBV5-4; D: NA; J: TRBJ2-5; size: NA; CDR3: CASSLVGGQETQYF; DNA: TGTGCCAGCAGCTTGGTTGGGGGCCAAGAGACCCAGTACTTC
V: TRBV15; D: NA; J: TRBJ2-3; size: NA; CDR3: CATSRESTDTQYF; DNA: TGTGCCACCAGCAGAGAATCCACAGATACGCAGTATTTT
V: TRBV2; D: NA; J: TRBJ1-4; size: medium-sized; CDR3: CASSEVEKLFF; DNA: TGTGCCAGCAGTGAAGTAGAAAAACTGTTTTTT
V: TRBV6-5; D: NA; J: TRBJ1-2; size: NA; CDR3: CASSYDGLGNGYTF; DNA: TGTGCCAGCAGTTATGACGGCCTGGGCAATGGCTACACCTTC
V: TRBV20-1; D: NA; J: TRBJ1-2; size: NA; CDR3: CSARTLNGYTF; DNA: TGCAGTGCTAGGACCCTAAATGGCTACACCTTC
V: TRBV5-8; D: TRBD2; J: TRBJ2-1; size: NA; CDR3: CASSFGTGGAAYVPYNEQFF; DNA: TGTGCCAGCAGCTTTGGGACCGGGGGGGCGGCATACGTCCCCTACAATGAGCAGTTCTTC
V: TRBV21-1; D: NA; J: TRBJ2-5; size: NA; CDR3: CASSKAPNSGRAAETQYF; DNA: TGTGCCAGCAGCAAAGCGCCCAATAGCGGGAGGGCAGCAGAGACCCAGTACTTC
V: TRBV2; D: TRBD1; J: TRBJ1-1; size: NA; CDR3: CATDPGGSEAFF; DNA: TGTGCTACAGACCCAGGGGGCTCTGAAGCTTTCTTT
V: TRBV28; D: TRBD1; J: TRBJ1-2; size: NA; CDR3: CASSTPGTGNGYTF; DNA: TGTGCCAGCAGTACCCCCGGGACAGGGAATGGCTACACCTTC
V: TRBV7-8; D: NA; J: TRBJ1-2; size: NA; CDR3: CASSPGPAGGYTF; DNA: TGTGCCAGCAGCCCGGGACCGGCCGGGGGCTACACCTTC
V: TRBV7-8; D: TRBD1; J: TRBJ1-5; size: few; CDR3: CASSTTGVGNQPQHF; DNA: TGTGCCAGCAGCACGACAGGGGTGGGTAATCAGCCCCAGCATTTT
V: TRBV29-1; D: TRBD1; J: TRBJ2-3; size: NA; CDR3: CSALGQVPDTQYF; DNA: TGCAGCGCGCTGGGACAGGTCCCGGATACGCAGTATTTT
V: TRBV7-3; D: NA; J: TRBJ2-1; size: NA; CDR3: CASNLSPRDNEQFF; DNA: TGTGCCAGCAACCTATCACCCCGGGACAATGAGCAGTTCTTC
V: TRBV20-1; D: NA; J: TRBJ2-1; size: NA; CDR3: CSARDGPEFFF; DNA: TGCAGTGCTAGAGATGGCCCCGAGTTTTTCTTC
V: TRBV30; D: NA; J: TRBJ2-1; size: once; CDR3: CAWGYRGNEQFF; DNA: TGTGCCTGGGGTTACAGAGGCAATGAGCAGTTCTTC
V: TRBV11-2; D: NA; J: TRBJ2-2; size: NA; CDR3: CASSPLRGANGELFF; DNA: TGTGCCAGCAGCCCCCTCCGGGGCGCAAACGGGGAGCTGTTTTTT
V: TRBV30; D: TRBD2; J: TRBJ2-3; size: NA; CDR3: CAWSVGLAGWSRDTQYF; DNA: TGTGCCTGGAGTGTGGGACTAGCGGGGTGGAGTAGGGATACGCAGTATTTT
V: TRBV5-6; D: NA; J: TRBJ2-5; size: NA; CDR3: CASSLARKTQYF; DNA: TGTGCCAGCAGCTTGGCCAGGAAGACCCAGTACTTC
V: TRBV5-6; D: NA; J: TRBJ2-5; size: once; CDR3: CASSLLGGETQYF; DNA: TGTGCCAGCAGCTTGCTAGGAGGTGAGACCCAGTACTTC
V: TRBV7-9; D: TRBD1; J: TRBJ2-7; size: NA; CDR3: CASSPTGSGEQYF; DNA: TGTGCCAGCAGCCCGACAGGGTCAGGCGAGCAGTACTTC
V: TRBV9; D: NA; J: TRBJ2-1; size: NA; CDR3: CASSADSSYNEQFF; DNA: TGTGCCAGCAGCGCTGACAGCTCCTACAATGAGCAGTTCTTC
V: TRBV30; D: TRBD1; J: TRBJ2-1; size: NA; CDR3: CAWAPRDSIYNEQFF; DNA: TGTGCCTGGGCCCCCCGGGACAGCATATACAATGAGCAGTTCTTC
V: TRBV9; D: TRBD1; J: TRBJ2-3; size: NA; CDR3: CASSEPDRGGTDTQYF; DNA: TGTGCCAGCAGCGAACCGGACAGGGGCGGAACAGATACGCAGTATTTT
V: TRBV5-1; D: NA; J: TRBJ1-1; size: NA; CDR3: CASSLVGGDTEAFF; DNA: TGCGCCAGCAGCTTGGTCGGCGGAGACACTGAAGCTTTCTTT